A single T cell receptor beta chain is shown here with its context. Sequencing used immunoSEQ multiplex PCR; TCRdb keeps in-frame clones, though not all of them. The repertoire holds roughly 38,000 clones, with 94% as singletons. This entry is derived from a study of T cell changes during pregnancy in multiple sclerosis. This clonotype originated in a female donor with multiple sclerosis, enrolled in a pregnancy study. Specimen: CD8+ T cells from peripheral blood mononuclear cells, collected in the third trimester of pregnancy.

CDR3 in amino acids: CASSYSLARADTQYF. CDR3 DNA: TGTGCCAGCAGTTATAGTCTAGCGAGGGCAGATACGCAGTATTTT. The V call is TRBV6-6, the J call TRBJ2-3; tentative D call: TRBD2 (6 bases). This CDR3 has 15 residues. Trimming cost V 3 bases and J 4 bases, with 14 bases left between them. Germline CDR1 and CDR2: MNHNY and SVGAGI (reference sequence).